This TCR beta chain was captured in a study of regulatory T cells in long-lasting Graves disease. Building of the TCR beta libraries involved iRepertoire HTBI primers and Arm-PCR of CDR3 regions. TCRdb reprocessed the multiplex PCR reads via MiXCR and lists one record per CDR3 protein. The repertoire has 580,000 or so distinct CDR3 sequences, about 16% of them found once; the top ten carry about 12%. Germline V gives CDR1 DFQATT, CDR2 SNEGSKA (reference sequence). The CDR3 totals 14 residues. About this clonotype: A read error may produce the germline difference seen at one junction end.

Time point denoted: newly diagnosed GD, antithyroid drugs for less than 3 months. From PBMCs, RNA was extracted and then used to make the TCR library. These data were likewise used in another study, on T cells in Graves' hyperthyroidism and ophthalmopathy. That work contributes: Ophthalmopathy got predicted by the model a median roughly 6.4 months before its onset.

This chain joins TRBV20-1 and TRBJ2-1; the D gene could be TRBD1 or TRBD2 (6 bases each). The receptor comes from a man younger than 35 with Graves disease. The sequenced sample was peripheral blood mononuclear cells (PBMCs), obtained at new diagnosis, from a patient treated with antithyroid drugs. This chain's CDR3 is CSARDGGSYSEQFF. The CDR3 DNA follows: TGCAGTGCTAGAGACGGGGGCTCCTACAGTGAGCAGTTCTTC.